These T cell receptor beta chains were read from a single sample in a study of human T cells and chemical hapten exposure. TCRdb fed the RACE reads into MiXCR, producing one record per CDR3 protein. The sample has approximately 400,000 distinct CDR3 sequences, roughly 4.6% seen once. The sequences come from whole blood, collected in connection with sensitization to the hapten diphenylcyclopropenone (DPC). The source of these receptors is a woman aged 45-60 years with alopecia areata. Some clones in this sample may be carry-over from other donors' samples. Each CDR3 is given with its conserved first and last residue. D genes are given only for firm matches. Part of the rows lack a size; the others show once, few, many or a class for expanded clones.

D: TRBD2; V: TRBV6-2/TRBV6-3; size: many; J: TRBJ2-7; CDR3: CASSYSGSGRSEQYF; DNA: TGTGCCAGCAGTTACTCGGGTAGCGGGAGATCCGAGCAGTACTTC
D: NA; V: TRBV9; size: many; J: TRBJ2-7; CDR3: CASSEGLPSYEQYF; DNA: TGTGCCAGCAGCGAAGGGCTCCCATCCTACGAGCAGTACTTC
D: TRBD2; V: TRBV6-2/TRBV6-3; size: many; J: TRBJ2-2; CDR3: CASSHPSGRNLGELFF; DNA: TGTGCCAGCAGTCACCCTAGCGGGAGAAATCTCGGGGAGCTGTTTTTT
D: NA; V: TRBV27; size: few; J: TRBJ1-1; CDR3: CASGKVNTEAFF; DNA: TGTGCCAGCGGAAAAGTGAACACTGAAGCTTTCTTT
D: TRBD1; V: TRBV12-3/TRBV12-4; size: NA; J: TRBJ2-2; CDR3: CASVNPDRAGELFF; DNA: TGTGCCAGCGTAAACCCAGACAGGGCCGGGGAGCTGTTTTTT
D: NA; V: TRBV7-6; size: many; J: TRBJ2-4; CDR3: CASSSPTGIQYF; DNA: TGTGCCAGCAGCTCCCCGACAGGCATTCAGTACTTC
D: TRBD1; V: TRBV4-3; size: many; J: TRBJ1-1; CDR3: CASSRGLGTEAFF; DNA: TGCGCCAGCAGTAGGGGGCTGGGAACTGAAGCTTTCTTT
D: NA; V: TRBV20-1; size: many; J: TRBJ2-3; CDR3: CSADGTGTDTQYF; DNA: TGCAGTGCTGACGGGACTGGCACAGATACGCAGTATTTT
D: NA; V: TRBV27; size: NA; J: TRBJ1-6; CDR3: CASTPGGLHSPLHF; DNA: TGTGCCAGCACTCCCGGGGGTCTCCATTCACCCCTCCACTTT
D: NA; V: TRBV30; size: few; J: TRBJ1-1; CDR3: CACQTGNTEAFF; DNA: TGTGCCTGTCAGACAGGGAACACTGAAGCTTTCTTT
D: TRBD1; V: TRBV20-1; size: many; J: TRBJ2-7; CDR3: CSATPDRGAYEQYF; DNA: TGCAGTGCTACCCCGGACAGGGGTGCTTACGAGCAGTACTTC
D: NA; V: TRBV13; size: few; J: TRBJ1-1; CDR3: CASSLGLQENTEAFF; DNA: TGTGCCAGCAGCTTAGGCCTACAGGAGAACACTGAAGCTTTCTTT
D: NA; V: TRBV4-3; size: many; J: TRBJ1-1; CDR3: CASSQQLAGEAFF; DNA: TGCGCCAGCAGCCAACAGCTCGCAGGTGAAGCTTTCTTT
D: NA; V: TRBV13; size: many; J: TRBJ1-1; CDR3: CASSKVQGNTEAFF; DNA: TGTGCCAGCAGCAAAGTACAGGGAAACACTGAAGCTTTCTTT
D: NA; V: TRBV5-1; size: NA; J: TRBJ2-5; CDR3: CAQPRPSYYQETQYF; DNA: TGCGCCCAGCCGCGACCAAGCTATTACCAAGAGACCCAGTACTTC
D: NA; V: TRBV6-6; size: few; J: TRBJ2-6; CDR3: CASSSGGLGANVLTF; DNA: TGTGCCAGCAGTTCAGGAGGGTTAGGGGCCAACGTCCTGACTTTC
D: NA; V: TRBV7-2; size: many; J: TRBJ1-5; CDR3: CASSWQSDQPQHF; DNA: TGTGCCAGCAGCTGGCAGTCCGATCAGCCCCAGCATTTT
D: NA; V: TRBV3-1; size: few; J: TRBJ2-5; CDR3: CASSRSGQQETQYF; DNA: TGTGCCAGCAGCCGATCCGGACAGCAAGAGACCCAGTACTTC
D: TRBD2; V: TRBV2; size: many; J: TRBJ2-1; CDR3: CASMRQGTSEDEQFF; DNA: TGTGCCAGCATGCGACAGGGGACTAGCGAGGATGAGCAGTTCTTC
D: NA; V: TRBV20-1; size: many; J: TRBJ2-1; CDR3: CSASSGDNEQFF; DNA: TGCAGTGCTAGTTCCGGCGACAATGAGCAGTTCTTC
D: NA; V: TRBV29-1; size: many; J: TRBJ1-5; CDR3: CSVGISNQPQHF; DNA: TGCAGCGTAGGAATTAGCAATCAGCCCCAGCATTTT
D: NA; V: TRBV7-2; size: many; J: TRBJ1-5; CDR3: CASSFSGANQPQHF; DNA: TGTGCCAGCAGCTTCTCCGGGGCCAATCAGCCCCAGCATTTT
D: TRBD2; V: TRBV6-1; size: few; J: TRBJ2-3; CDR3: CASSYLAGGDTDTQYF; DNA: TGTGCCAGCAGTTATTTAGCGGGAGGGGACACAGATACGCAGTATTTT
D: TRBD1; V: TRBV6-5; size: many; J: TRBJ1-6; CDR3: CASRSSGQAGYNSPLHF; DNA: TGTGCCAGCAGATCCTCAGGACAGGCCGGCTATAATTCACCCCTCCACTTT
D: NA; V: TRBV20-1; size: NA; J: TRBJ1-5; CDR3: CSAIRTDSNQPQHF; DNA: TGCAGTGCAATAAGGACAGATAGCAATCAGCCCCAGCATTTT
D: TRBD2; V: TRBV5-5; size: NA; J: TRBJ2-3; CDR3: CASSLLAGSADTQYF; DNA: TGTGCCAGCAGCTTATTAGCGGGGTCGGCAGATACGCAGTATTTT
D: TRBD1; V: TRBV6-1; size: few; J: TRBJ1-4; CDR3: CASGQGATNEKLFF; DNA: TGTGCCAGCGGACAGGGGGCAACTAATGAAAAACTGTTTTTT
D: NA; V: TRBV5-4; size: many; J: TRBJ2-7; CDR3: CASSPNGGGLYEQYF; DNA: TGTGCCAGCAGCCCAAACGGTGGGGGCCTGTACGAGCAGTACTTC
D: NA; V: TRBV10-2; size: many; J: TRBJ2-5; CDR3: CASSDSRIRSQTQYF; DNA: TGCGCCAGCAGTGATAGCCGAATCCGTTCTCAGACCCAGTACTTC
D: TRBD2; V: TRBV10-3; size: many; J: TRBJ2-1; CDR3: CAISGIAGANEQFF; DNA: TGTGCCATCAGTGGAATAGCGGGGGCTAATGAGCAGTTCTTC
D: NA; V: TRBV12-3/TRBV12-4; size: many; J: TRBJ2-1; CDR3: CASSSSGDEQFF; DNA: TGTGCCAGCAGTTCGTCGGGGGATGAGCAGTTCTTC
D: NA; V: TRBV12-5; size: NA; J: TRBJ2-3; CDR3: CASASTSDGVIRTDTQYF; DNA: TGTGCTAGTGCCTCAACCTCCGACGGGGTTATTAGGACAGATACGCAGTATTTT
D: NA; V: TRBV30; size: many; J: TRBJ2-3; CDR3: CAWNLGLADTQYF; DNA: TGTGCCTGGAACCTGGGATTGGCAGATACGCAGTATTTT
D: TRBD1; V: TRBV12-5; size: few; J: TRBJ2-1; CDR3: CASGSGSGTGIVSEQFF; DNA: TGTGCTAGTGGTTCCGGATCCGGGACAGGGATCGTAAGTGAGCAGTTCTTC
D: TRBD2; V: TRBV7-8; size: NA; J: TRBJ2-3; CDR3: CASSLELAGIYTQYF; DNA: TGTGCCAGCAGCTTAGAACTAGCGGGGATCTATACGCAGTATTTT
D: NA; V: TRBV12-3/TRBV12-4; size: many; J: TRBJ1-5; CDR3: CASSWARGQPQHF; DNA: TGTGCCAGCAGTTGGGCAAGGGGTCAGCCCCAGCATTTT
D: NA; V: TRBV20-1; size: NA; J: TRBJ1-3; CDR3: CSADKQGAGNTIYF; DNA: TGCAGTGCCGACAAACAGGGAGCTGGAAACACCATATATTTT
D: NA; V: TRBV5-4; size: NA; J: TRBJ2-3; CDR3: CASSGQNTQYF; DNA: TGTGCCAGCAGCGGCCAGAATACGCAGTATTTT
D: NA; V: TRBV20-1; size: many; J: TRBJ2-5; CDR3: CSARAKSGAVQETQYF; DNA: TGCAGTGCTAGAGCAAAATCGGGGGCAGTCCAAGAGACCCAGTACTTC
D: NA; V: TRBV12-3/TRBV12-4; size: few; J: TRBJ1-3; CDR3: CASSPWGGSGNTIYF; DNA: TGTGCCAGCAGTCCCTGGGGAGGCTCTGGAAACACCATATATTTT
D: NA; V: TRBV5-4; size: NA; J: TRBJ2-3; CDR3: CASSYSWGTDTQYF; DNA: TGTGCCAGCAGCTATTCGTGGGGCACAGATACGCAGTATTTT
D: NA; V: TRBV29-1; size: NA; J: TRBJ2-3; CDR3: CSVETILDTQYF; DNA: TGCAGCGTTGAAACGATTTTGGATACGCAGTATTTT